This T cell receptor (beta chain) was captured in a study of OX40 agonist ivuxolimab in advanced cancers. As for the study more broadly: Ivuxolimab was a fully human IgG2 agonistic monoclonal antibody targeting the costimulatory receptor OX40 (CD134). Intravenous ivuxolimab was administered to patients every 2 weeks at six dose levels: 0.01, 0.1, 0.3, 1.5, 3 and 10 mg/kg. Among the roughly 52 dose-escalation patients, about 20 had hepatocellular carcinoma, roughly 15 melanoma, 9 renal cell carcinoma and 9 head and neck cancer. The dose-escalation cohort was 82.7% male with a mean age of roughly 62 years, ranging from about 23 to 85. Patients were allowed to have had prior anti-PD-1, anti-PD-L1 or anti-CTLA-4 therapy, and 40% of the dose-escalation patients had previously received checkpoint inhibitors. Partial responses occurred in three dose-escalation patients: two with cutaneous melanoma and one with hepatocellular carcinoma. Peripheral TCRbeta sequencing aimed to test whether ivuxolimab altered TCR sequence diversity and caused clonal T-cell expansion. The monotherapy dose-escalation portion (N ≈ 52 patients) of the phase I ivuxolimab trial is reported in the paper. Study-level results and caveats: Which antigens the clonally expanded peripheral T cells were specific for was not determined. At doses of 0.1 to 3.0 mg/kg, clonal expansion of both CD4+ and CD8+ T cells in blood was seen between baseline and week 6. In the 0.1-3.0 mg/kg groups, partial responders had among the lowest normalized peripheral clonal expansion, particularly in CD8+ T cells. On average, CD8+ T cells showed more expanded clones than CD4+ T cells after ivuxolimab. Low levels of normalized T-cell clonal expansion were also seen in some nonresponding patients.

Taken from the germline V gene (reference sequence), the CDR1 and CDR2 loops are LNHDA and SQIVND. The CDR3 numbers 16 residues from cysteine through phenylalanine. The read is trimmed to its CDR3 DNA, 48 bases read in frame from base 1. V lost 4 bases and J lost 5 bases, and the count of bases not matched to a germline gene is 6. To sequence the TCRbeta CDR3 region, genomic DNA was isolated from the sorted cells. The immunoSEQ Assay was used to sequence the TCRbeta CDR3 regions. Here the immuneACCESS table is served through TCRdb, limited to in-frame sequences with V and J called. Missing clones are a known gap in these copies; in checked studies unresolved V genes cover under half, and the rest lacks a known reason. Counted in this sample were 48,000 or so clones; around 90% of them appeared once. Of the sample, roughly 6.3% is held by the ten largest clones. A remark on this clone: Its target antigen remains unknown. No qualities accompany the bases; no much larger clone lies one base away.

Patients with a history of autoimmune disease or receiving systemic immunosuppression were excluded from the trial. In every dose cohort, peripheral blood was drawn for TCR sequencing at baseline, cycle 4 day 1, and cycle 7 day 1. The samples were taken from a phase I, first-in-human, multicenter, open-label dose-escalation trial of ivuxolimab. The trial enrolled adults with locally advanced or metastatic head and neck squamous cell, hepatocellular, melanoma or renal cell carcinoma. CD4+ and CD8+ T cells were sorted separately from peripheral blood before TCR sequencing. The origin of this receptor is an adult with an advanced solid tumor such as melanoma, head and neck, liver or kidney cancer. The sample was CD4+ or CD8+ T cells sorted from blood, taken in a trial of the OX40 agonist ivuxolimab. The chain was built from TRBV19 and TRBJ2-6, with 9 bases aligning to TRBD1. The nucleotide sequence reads TGTGCCAGTAGTACCAACAGGGGGCGAAGGGCCAACGTCCTGACTTTC. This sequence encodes CASSTNRGRRANVLTF.